This T cell receptor beta chain was recorded in a study of T cells after posttransplantation cyclophosphamide. Germline-derived CDR1 and CDR2 are SGDLS and YYNGEE. V was trimmed by 3 bases and J by 5 bases, leaving 11 bases between them. The CDR3 covers 14 residues. Comments on this clone: Antigen: not known.

The protocol was immunoSEQ multiplex PCR, while the TCRdb copy is restricted to in-frame clones and leaves out a portion. The data contain about 11,000 clones, roughly 80% of them singletons. Study-wide results and caveats: Blood and skin or GI T cell repertoires showed limited TRB overlap. Recipient CMV seropositivity and CMV reactivation strongly tracked TRB clonality. Later post-transplant blood repertoires were often dominated by donor CD8+ memory clones.

A marrow graft followed busulfan-fludarabine conditioning, with cyclophosphamide on days +3 and +4. The sequence came from a female patient aged 50-59 years who received an allogeneic stem cell transplant from a related donor, was CMV-positive, and had no GVHD. Some of the T cells may derive from the graft donor. Sequenced material: PBMCs, taken after allogeneic stem cell transplant with posttransplant cyclophosphamide. V usage is TRBV9 and J usage is TRBJ1-4; D is unclear. CDR3 sequence: CASSAPFGNEKLFF. Written as DNA, the CDR3 is TGTGCCAGCAGCGCCCCGTTCGGGAATGAAAAACTGTTTTTT.